This T cell receptor beta chain was retrieved from a study of blood T cell repertoires in COVID-19. Study-wide background: Specimens from acute and convalescent COVID-19 originated in the United States, Italy and Spain.

Sequencing was performed with immunoSEQ multiplex PCR; in TCRdb, only in-frame clones are kept and a portion is missing. This sample has approximately 270,000 clones, with 89% found just once. Per germline, CDR1 LGHDT and CDR2 YNNKEL (reference sequence). The CDR3 runs 15 residues. Trimming pared 0 bases from V and 3 bases from J, leaving 9 bases between. This sequence joins TRBV3-1 (or the pseudogene TRBV3-2) and TRBJ2-1, with D perhaps TRBD2 (5 bases). The sequence was obtained from a woman aged 60 to 75 who had recovered from COVID-19. The sample consisted of PBMCs or T cells enriched from blood (not recorded which). CDR3 DNA sequence: TGTGCCAGCAGCCAAGATCGGGGATACTACAATGAGCAGTTCTTC. Residues: CASSQDRGYYNEQFF.